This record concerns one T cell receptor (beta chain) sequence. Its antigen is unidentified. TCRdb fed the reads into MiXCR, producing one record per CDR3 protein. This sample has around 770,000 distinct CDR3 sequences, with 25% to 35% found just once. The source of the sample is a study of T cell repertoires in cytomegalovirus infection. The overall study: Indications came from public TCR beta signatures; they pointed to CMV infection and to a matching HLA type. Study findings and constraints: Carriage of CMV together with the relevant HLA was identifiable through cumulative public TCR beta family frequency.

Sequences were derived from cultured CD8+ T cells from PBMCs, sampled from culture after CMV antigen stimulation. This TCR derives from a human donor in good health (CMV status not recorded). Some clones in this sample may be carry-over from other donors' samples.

The CDR3 coding sequence is TGTGCCATCAGTGGCTCGGTGGAGATAAGCGAGCAGTACGTC. This codes for CAISGSVEISEQYV. V usage is TRBV10-3 and J usage is TRBJ2-7; the D is unclear. Germline V gene lookup returns CDR1 ENHRY and CDR2 SYGVKD. V was pared by 4 bases and J by 6 bases, with 16 bases between. CDR3 length: 14 amino acids.